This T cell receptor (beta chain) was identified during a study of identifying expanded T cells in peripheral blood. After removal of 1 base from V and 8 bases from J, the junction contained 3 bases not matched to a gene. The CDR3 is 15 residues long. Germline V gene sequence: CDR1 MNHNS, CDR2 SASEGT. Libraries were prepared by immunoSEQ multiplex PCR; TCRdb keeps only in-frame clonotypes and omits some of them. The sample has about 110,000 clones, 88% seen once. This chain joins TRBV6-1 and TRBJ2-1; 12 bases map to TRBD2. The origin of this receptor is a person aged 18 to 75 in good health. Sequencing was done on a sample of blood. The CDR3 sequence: CASSEVLAGGDEQFF. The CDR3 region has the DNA TGTGCCAGCAGTGAAGTACTAGCGGGAGGTGATGAGCAGTTCTTC.